Listed below are T cell receptor beta chains from one sample, sequenced in a study of T-cell memory formation after mild COVID-19. TCRdb processed the 5' RACE reads anew with MiXCR; each CDR3 protein has one entry. The sample consists of around 390,000 distinct CDR3 sequences, 16% of them appearing once. The source material was PBMCs or a T cell subset sorted from them (not recorded which). The source of these receptors is a man aged 18 to 29 who had mild COVID-19 (a few samples of this study predate the infection). Cell type and time point are not known. CDR3s include the opening cysteine and the closing phenylalanine or tryptophan. A D gene is named only where the DNA matches it firmly. Rows give clone size only sometimes, using once, few, many, or a class for an expanded clone.

clone_size | d_call | j_call | v_call | cdr3_aa | cdr3_nt
- | TRBD1 | TRBJ2-7 | TRBV6-5 | CASSSLTGGGEQYF | TGTGCCAGCAGTTCACTGACAGGGGGCGGCGAGCAGTACTTC
many | - | TRBJ2-3 | TRBV7-8 | CASSLVGGLSTDTQYF | TGTGCCAGCAGCTTAGTTGGGGGACTTAGCACAGATACGCAGTATTTT
- | TRBD1 | TRBJ1-4 | TRBV12-3/TRBV12-4 | CASSDRDWEKLFF | TGTGCCAGCAGCGACAGGGATTGGGAAAAACTGTTTTTT
- | TRBD2 | TRBJ2-4 | TRBV4-3 | CASSKDRLAGGGIQYF | TGCGCCAGCAGCAAAGACCGATTAGCGGGGGGTGGCATTCAGTACTTC
few | - | TRBJ1-1 | TRBV28 | CASSEQLNTEAFF | TGTGCCAGCAGTGAACAATTGAACACTGAAGCTTTCTTT
- | TRBD1 | TRBJ2-1 | TRBV6-5 | CASSKRTGMFNEQFF | TGTGCCAGCAGTAAGAGGACAGGGATGTTCAATGAGCAGTTCTTC
- | - | TRBJ1-1 | TRBV12-3/TRBV12-4 | CASNRGPTEAFF | TGTGCCAGCAACCGCGGTCCCACTGAAGCTTTCTTT
few | TRBD1 | TRBJ2-7 | TRBV6-1 | CASRLQGQGAYEQYF | TGTGCCAGCAGACTACAGGGACAGGGCGCTTACGAGCAGTACTTC
- | TRBD2 | TRBJ2-2 | TRBV19 | CASSIRSGGTGELFF | TGTGCCAGTAGTATCCGTAGCGGGGGTACCGGGGAGCTGTTTTTT
- | TRBD1 | TRBJ2-2 | TRBV28 | CASSDRGKDTGELFF | TGTGCCAGCAGTGACAGGGGGAAGGACACCGGGGAGCTGTTTTTT
- | - | TRBJ1-2 | TRBV2 | CASGGVKGGYGYTF | TGTGCCAGCGGGGGGGTTAAAGGTGGCTATGGCTACACCTTC
- | - | TRBJ2-1 | TRBV7-2 | CASSWALYNEQFF | TGTGCCAGCAGCTGGGCCCTCTACAATGAGCAGTTCTTC
- | - | TRBJ1-1 | TRBV20-1 | CSATRPAGATEAFF | TGCAGTGCTACCCGGCCCGCAGGGGCCACTGAAGCTTTCTTT
- | - | TRBJ1-1 | TRBV5-1 | CASSSRESGTEAFF | TGCGCCAGCAGCAGCAGGGAGTCGGGCACTGAAGCTTTCTTT
- | - | TRBJ2-2 | TRBV24-1 | CATSDRAGELFF | TGTGCCACCAGTGATCGAGCAGGGGAGCTGTTTTTT
few | - | TRBJ1-3 | TRBV7-2 | CASSSDNSGWNTIYF | TGTGCCAGCAGCTCAGACAACTCTGGATGGAACACCATATATTTT
- | - | TRBJ1-3 | TRBV2 | CASSGRLGNTIYF | TGTGCCAGCAGTGGACGGCTGGGGAACACCATATATTTT
few | - | TRBJ2-7 | TRBV7-3 | CASSPRGSDEQYF | TGTGCCAGCAGCCCAAGGGGGTCCGACGAGCAGTACTTC
- | - | TRBJ1-5 | TRBV5-1 | CASSPEVYQFGQPQHF | TGCGCCAGCAGCCCGGAAGTTTACCAGTTTGGGCAGCCCCAGCATTTT
- | TRBD2 | TRBJ2-5 | TRBV4-1 | CASSLSGGRGETQYF | TGCGCCAGCAGCCTCTCGGGGGGGCGCGGGGAGACCCAGTACTTC
few | TRBD2 | TRBJ2-2 | TRBV5-1 | CASSSAGGDTGELFF | TGCGCCAGCAGCTCTGCCGGGGGGGACACCGGGGAGCTGTTTTTT
few | - | TRBJ1-1 | TRBV29-1 | CSVEDPPGGSTEAFF | TGCAGCGTTGAAGATCCCCCGGGAGGGAGCACTGAAGCTTTCTTT
few | TRBD1 | TRBJ2-7 | TRBV20-1 | CSARVGQGAYEQYF | TGCAGTGCTAGAGTCGGACAGGGGGCGTACGAGCAGTACTTC
many | - | TRBJ2-4 | TRBV7-3 | CASSLKGENIQYF | TGTGCCAGCAGCTTAAAAGGAGAAAACATTCAGTACTTC
- | - | TRBJ2-7 | TRBV7-9 | CASSPPLGRGEQYF | TGTGCCAGCAGCCCCCCCCTGGGGAGAGGCGAGCAGTACTTC
few | TRBD1 | TRBJ2-5 | TRBV5-1 | CASSLSGTVGETQYF | TGCGCCAGCAGCTTGTCCGGGACAGTAGGAGAGACCCAGTACTTC
- | - | TRBJ2-4 | TRBV2 | CASSETAIGLAKNIKYF | TGTGCCAGCAGTGAAACGGCAATTGGGCTAGCCAAAAACATTAAGTACTTC
- | - | TRBJ1-4 | TRBV27 | CASSLTWGTSEKLFF | TGTGCCAGCAGCTTAACCTGGGGGACGAGTGAAAAACTGTTTTTT
- | - | TRBJ2-3 | TRBV7-2 | CASSYRARGPTDTQYF | TGTGCCAGCAGTTATCGGGCGCGGGGGCCAACAGATACGCAGTATTTT
few | - | TRBJ2-2 | TRBV3-1 | CASSQQLDTGELFF | TGTGCCAGCAGCCAACAACTAGACACCGGGGAGCTGTTTTTT
few | TRBD1 | TRBJ1-5 | TRBV20-1 | CSAFSPLRTGLNQPQHF | TGCAGTGCGTTTAGCCCCCTCCGGACAGGGCTCAATCAGCCCCAGCATTTT
- | TRBD2 | TRBJ2-5 | TRBV4-3 | CASSQQYGTSGGQETQYF | TGCGCCAGCAGCCAACAATATGGGACTAGCGGGGGCCAAGAGACCCAGTACTTC
- | TRBD2 | TRBJ2-5 | TRBV7-3 | CASATGGPETQYF | TGTGCCAGCGCGACGGGGGGGCCAGAGACCCAGTACTTC
many | TRBD1 | TRBJ2-5 | TRBV5-1 | CASSLAGGGETQYF | TGTGCCAGCAGCTTAGCAGGGGGCGGTGAGACCCAGTACTTC
many | - | TRBJ2-5 | TRBV12-3/TRBV12-4 | CASRNPKWETQYF | TGTGCCAGCAGAAACCCAAAGTGGGAGACCCAGTACTTC
few | TRBD2 | TRBJ2-2 | TRBV5-1 | CASSLVAGETGELFF | TGCGCCAGCAGCTTGGTGGCGGGGGAGACCGGGGAGCTGTTTTTT
few | TRBD2 | TRBJ2-7 | TRBV9 | CASSGAGGFLYEQYF | TGTGCCAGCAGCGGAGCGGGGGGCTTCCTATACGAGCAGTACTTC